This T cell receptor beta chain was sequenced for a study of STAT5B mutations in CD4+ large granular lymphocyte leukemia. General study results and limits: Less than 30% of private leukemic clonotypes occurred rarely in other patients' non-leukemic repertoires.

The germline V gene has CDR1 SGHRS and CDR2 YFSETQ. Unmatched junction bases numbered 1, after V lost 2 bases and J lost 5 bases. CDR3 length: 13 residues. Regarding this clone: Antigen specificity is unknown.

Only in-frame clones appear in the TCRdb table, and some are missing; sequencing was by immunoSEQ multiplex PCR. The data hold approximately 36,000 clones, with about four fifths observed a single time. The sample was CD4+ T cells from blood buffy coats. The gene calls are TRBV5-1 and TRBJ2-7, with 10 bases fitting TRBD1. The TCR sequence derives from a human donor in good health. CDR3 nucleotides: TGCGCCAGCAGCTTAGACAGGGGGCACGAGCAGTACTTC. Protein: CASSLDRGHEQYF. The entire variable domain, with the rest obtained from reference TRBV5-1 and TRBJ2-7, is as follows: KAGVTQTPRYLIKTRGQQVTLSCSPISGHRSVSWYQQTPGQGLQFLFEYFSETQRNKGNFPGRFSGRQFSNSRSEMNVSTLELGDSALYLCASSLDRGHEQYFGPGTRLTVT.